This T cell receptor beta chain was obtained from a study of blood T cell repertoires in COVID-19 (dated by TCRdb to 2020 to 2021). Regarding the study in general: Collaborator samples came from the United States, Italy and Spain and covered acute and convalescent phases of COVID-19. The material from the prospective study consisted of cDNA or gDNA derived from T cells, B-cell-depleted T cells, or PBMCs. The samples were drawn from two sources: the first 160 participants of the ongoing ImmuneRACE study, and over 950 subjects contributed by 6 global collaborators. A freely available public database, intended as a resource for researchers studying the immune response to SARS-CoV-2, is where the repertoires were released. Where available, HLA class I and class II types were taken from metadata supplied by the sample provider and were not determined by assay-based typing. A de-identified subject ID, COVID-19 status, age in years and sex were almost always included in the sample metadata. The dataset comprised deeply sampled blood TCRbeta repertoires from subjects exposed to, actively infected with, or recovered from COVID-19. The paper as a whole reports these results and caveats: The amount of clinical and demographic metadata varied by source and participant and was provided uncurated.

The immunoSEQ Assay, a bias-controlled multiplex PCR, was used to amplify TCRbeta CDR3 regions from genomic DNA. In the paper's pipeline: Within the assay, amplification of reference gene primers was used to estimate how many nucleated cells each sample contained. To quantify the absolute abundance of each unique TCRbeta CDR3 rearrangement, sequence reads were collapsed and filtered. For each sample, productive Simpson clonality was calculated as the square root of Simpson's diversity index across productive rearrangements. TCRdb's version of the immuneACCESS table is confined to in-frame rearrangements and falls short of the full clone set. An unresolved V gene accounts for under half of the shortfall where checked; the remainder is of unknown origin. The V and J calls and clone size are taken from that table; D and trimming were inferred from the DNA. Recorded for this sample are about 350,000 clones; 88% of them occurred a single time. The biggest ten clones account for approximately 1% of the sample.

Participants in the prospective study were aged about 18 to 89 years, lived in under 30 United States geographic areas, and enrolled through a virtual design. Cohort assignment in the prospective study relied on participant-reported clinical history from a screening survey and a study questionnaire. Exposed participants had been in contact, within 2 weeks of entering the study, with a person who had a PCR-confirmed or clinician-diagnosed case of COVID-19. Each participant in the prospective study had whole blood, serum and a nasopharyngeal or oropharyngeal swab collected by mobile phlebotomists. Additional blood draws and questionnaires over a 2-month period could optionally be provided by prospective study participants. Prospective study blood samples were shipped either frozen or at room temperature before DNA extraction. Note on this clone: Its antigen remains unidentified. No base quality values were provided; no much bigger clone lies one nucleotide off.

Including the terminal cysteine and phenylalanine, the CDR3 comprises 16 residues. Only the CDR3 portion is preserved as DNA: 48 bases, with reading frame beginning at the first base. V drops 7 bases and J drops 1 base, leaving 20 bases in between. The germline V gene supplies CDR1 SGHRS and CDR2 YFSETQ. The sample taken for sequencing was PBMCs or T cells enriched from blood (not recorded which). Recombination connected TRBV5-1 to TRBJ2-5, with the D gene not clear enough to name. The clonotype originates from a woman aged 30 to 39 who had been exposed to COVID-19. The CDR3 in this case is CASQTSPSSGQETQYF. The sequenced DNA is TGCGCCAGCCAAACGAGCCCCTCGTCTGGCCAAGAGACCCAGTACTTC.